These 27 T cell receptor beta chains were all obtained from the same sample, sequenced in a study of shared clonotypes between healthy human individuals. Assay used: immunoSEQ multiplex PCR; TCRdb lists only in-frame clones, some missing. The table records about 960,000 clones, more than 75% of them present only once. Sequencing was performed on memory CD4+ T cells sorted from blood. The subset here: CD45RA-negative fraction. All receptors derive from a man aged 18 to 30 in good health.

V and J are TRBV5-1 and TRBJ2-1; either TRBD1 or TRBD2 may fit D (5 bases each). Germline values: CDR1 SGHRS, CDR2 YFSETQ. Trimming removed 1 base from V and 15 bases from J, with 14 bases in between. The CDR3 has 12 amino acids. In DNA, the CDR3 is TGCGCCAGCAGCTTGATGGGGGACGGGTGGTTCTTC. Protein sequence: CASSLMGDGWFF.

The rearrangement uses TRBV4-1 and TRBJ2-6; D remains unclear. Germline V gives CDR1 MGHRA, CDR2 YSYEKL. V lost 5 bases and J 4 bases, leaving 15 bases between the germline ends. There are 16 residues in the CDR3. The CDR3 reads CASSLDTAAGANVLTF. The CDR3 region has the DNA TGCGCCAGCAGCTTAGATACCGCTGCCGGGGCCAACGTCCTGACTTTC.

V and J are TRBV7-9 and TRBJ2-1; D is perhaps TRBD1 (5 bases). Germline-derived CDR1 and CDR2 are SEHNR and FQNEAQ (reference sequence). The CDR3 spans 14 residues. Trimming shortened V by 0 bases and J by 8 bases, and 11 bases separated the two germline ends. CDR3 coding DNA: TGTGCCAGCAGCTTAGCGGGCAGGGTCGATGAGCAGTTCTTC. Encoded protein: CASSLAGRVDEQFF.

This clone was detected a few times. This sample includes further DNA sequences coding for the same CDR3. The chain employs TRBV18 and TRBJ1-1; weak D call: TRBD1 (6 bases). The CDR3 totals 14 residues. Germline CDR1 KGHSH, CDR2 LQKENI. V was trimmed by 6 bases and J by 0 bases, leaving 11 bases between them. The CDR3 DNA sequence: TGTGCCAGCTCCCCCAGGGGAATGAACACTGAAGCTTTCTTT. Amino acid sequence: CASSPRGMNTEAFF.

This clone was seen many times. The rearrangement uses TRBV15 and TRBJ2-5; D gene uncertain. Germline CDR1 is LNHNV and CDR2 is YYDKDF (reference sequence). V was cut by 0 bases and J by 1 base, with 9 bases left in between. This CDR3 has 15 residues. This chain's CDR3 is CATSRDSQAQETQYF. In DNA, the CDR3 is TGTGCCACCAGCAGAGATAGCCAGGCCCAAGAGACCCAGTACTTC.

This clone was detected only a few times. The J gene is TRBJ2-1, the V gene TRBV5-1; TRBD1 might be the D (6 bases). This CDR3 spans 15 amino acids. The V end lost 6 bases, the J end lost 2 bases, and 15 bases lay between the germline ends. The germline CDR1 and CDR2 sequences are SGHRS and YFSETQ. The CDR3 sequence is CASTPTPGAYNEQFF. Written as DNA, the CDR3 is TGCGCCAGCACCCCGACACCAGGGGCCTACAATGAGCAGTTCTTC.

Here the CDR3 DNA reads TGTGCCAGCAGGGGTGATACGCAGTATTTT. It translates to CASRGDTQYF. The gene calls are TRBV19 and TRBJ2-3; D may be TRBD1 (6 bases). Trimming took 9 bases from V and 6 from J, leaving 7 bases between them. The CDR3 extends over 10 amino acids. CDR1 is LNHDA and CDR2 is SQIVND in the germline V gene (reference sequence).

The chain carries TRBV18 and TRBJ1-4; 7 bases are shared with TRBD1. The CDR3 contains 16 residues. From germline, CDR1 is KGHSH and CDR2 LQKENI. The junction had 6 bases not matched to a gene; V was cut back by 3 bases and J by 2 bases. CDR3 amino acids: CASSPGGTETNEKLFF. Here the CDR3 DNA reads TGTGCCAGCTCACCTGGCGGGACAGAGACTAATGAAAAACTGTTTTTT.

The count of this clone is one. This chain uses TRBV6-5 with TRBJ2-1, with 10 bases that match TRBD2. CDR1 is MNHEY and CDR2 is SVGAGI in the germline V gene. The CDR3 has 15 residues. Germline trimming cut 2 bases from V and 7 bases from J; bases unmatched to any gene: 5. The CDR3 DNA sequence: TGTGCCAGCAGTTACGTCGGGACTAGCGTAAATGAGCAGTTCTTC. Its protein product is CASSYVGTSVNEQFF.

The V gene is TRBV19, the J gene TRBJ1-2; D is perhaps TRBD1 (6 bases). The length of the CDR3 is 13 residues. In germline, CDR1 is LNHDA, CDR2 SQIVND (reference sequence). V gave up 5 bases and J gave up 2 bases, with 9 bases separating them. CDR3 in DNA: TGTGCCAGTAGTGCCAGGGGAAACTATGGCTACACCTTC. This gives the protein CASSARGNYGYTF.

The chain is built from TRBV4-1 and TRBJ1-1; a weak D match, TRBD1 (5 bases). The germline V gene has CDR1 MGHRA and CDR2 YSYEKL. This CDR3 is built from 15 residues. V lost 0 bases and J 4 bases, leaving 12 bases between the germline ends. The CDR3 protein is CASSQDRGGVTEAFF. The CDR3, as DNA: TGCGCCAGCAGCCAAGATCGGGGGGGAGTCACTGAAGCTTTCTTT.

The V and J genes are TRBV4-3 and TRBJ1-4; D remains ambiguous. V was shortened by 3 bases and J by 5 bases, with 16 bases between the two germline ends. CDR1 and CDR2 (germline): LGHNA, YSLEER. CDR3 length: 16 amino acids. This CDR3 is CASSQEGTTKNEKLFF. The CDR3 nucleotides are TGCGCCAGCAGCCAGGAAGGAACTACAAAAAATGAAAAACTGTTTTTT.

V is TRBV5-4 and J is TRBJ1-1; D is possibly TRBD1 (6 bases). The CDR3 has 15 amino acids. The germline CDR1 and CDR2 sequences are SGHNT and YYREEE (reference sequence). Deletions cut 2 bases from V and 3 bases from J, with 14 bases between. CDR3 DNA sequence: TGTGCCAGCAGCTTCGTTATACAGGGACACACTGAAGCTTTCTTT. Its protein is CASSFVIQGHTEAFF.

The rearrangement uses TRBV30 and TRBJ2-3; D call uncertain. CDR1 and CDR2 (germline): GTSNPN, SVGIG (reference sequence). V was cut by 2 bases and J by 5 bases, with 11 bases left in between. The CDR3 is 13 residues long. The CDR3 here is CAWSYMSGDTQYF. The CDR3 bases are TGTGCCTGGAGTTACATGTCGGGAGATACGCAGTATTTT.

J is TRBJ2-3 and V is TRBV25-1, with no clear D. Germline V gene data show CDR1 as MGHDK and CDR2 as SYGVNS. This CDR3 has 13 residues. V lost 5 bases and J lost 1, with 7 bases in between. CDR3 sequence: CASSSKGTDTQYF. The CDR3 DNA is TGTGCCAGCAGTTCCAAGGGCACAGATACGCAGTATTTT.

The J gene is TRBJ1-6, the V gene TRBV6-6; tentatively, D is TRBD1 (6 bases). The germline V and J ends were trimmed by 4 bases and 7 bases, with 14 bases remaining between them. Germline V gives CDR1 MNHNY, CDR2 SVGAGI (reference sequence). The CDR3 runs to 15 residues. CDR3: CASSSRGSGNSPLHF. The CDR3 coding sequence is TGTGCCAGCAGTTCCAGGGGATCGGGGAATTCACCCCTCCACTTT.

For the CDR3, the DNA is TGTGCCAGCAGCCCTCACACGAATGGCTACACCTTC. It encodes CASSPHTNGYTF. The chain combines TRBV11-2 with TRBJ1-2; D unclear. Germline CDR1 SGHAT, CDR2 FQNNGV. The CDR3 contains 12 residues. The V end was cut by 5 bases, the J end by 6 bases, with 10 bases between.

In this sample, this clone turned up once. V is TRBV6-5 and J is TRBJ2-1, with 9 bases fitting TRBD1. Germline CDR1 and CDR2: MNHEY and SVGAGI. The CDR3 extends over 14 amino acids. V trimming: 9 bases; J trimming: 8 bases; junction bases outside the gene matches: 11. Written as DNA, the CDR3 is TGTGCCAGTGAACTCGGGACAGGGAGGCATGAGCAGTTCTTC. Protein product: CASELGTGRHEQFF.

The rearrangement links TRBV4-2 to TRBJ1-2, with 7 positions matching TRBD1. J lost 1 base, V lost 6 bases, and 5 bases had no gene match. Germline CDR1 reads LGHNA; CDR2 reads YNFKEQ. The CDR3 spans 14 residues. The CDR3 reads CASSRDRLNYGYTF. The CDR3 DNA reads TGTGCCAGCAGTCGGGACAGACTTAACTATGGCTACACCTTC.

J is TRBJ2-2 and V is TRBV4-3; D remains unclear. CDR1 LGHNA and CDR2 YSLEER come from the germline V gene. V was pared by 0 bases and J by 1 base, with 3 bases between. CDR3 length equals 14 residues. CDR3 region: CASSQELNTGELFF. The CDR3 DNA reads as TGCGCCAGCAGCCAAGAACTGAACACCGGGGAGCTGTTTTTT.

The rearrangement joins TRBV7-6 to TRBJ2-7; unclear D gene. The germline V gene encodes CDR1 SGHVS and CDR2 FNYEAQ. V gave up 5 bases and J gave up 6 bases, with 20 bases separating them. This CDR3 has 15 amino acids. The chain's CDR3 is CASSPRVGGVSEQYF. The CDR3 DNA reads TGTGCCAGCAGCCCCCGGGTAGGTGGGGTAAGCGAGCAGTACTTC.

A word on this clone: A single base separates this from a much larger clone, so it may be a read error. Other nucleotide sequences in the sample specify the same CDR3. The chain employs TRBV11-2 and TRBJ2-5; D remains ambiguous. CDR3 length: 11 residues. Germline V lookup: CDR1 SGHAT, CDR2 FQNNGV. V was shortened by 0 bases and J by 4 bases, with 0 bases between the two germline ends. CDR3 in DNA: TGTGCCAGCAGCTTAGAAGAGACCCAGTACTTC. It is translated as CASSLEETQYF.

Concerning this clone: The junction and the germline gene differ at one end; a read error may be behind it. This chain connects TRBV19 to TRBJ2-7; 9 bases map to TRBD2. CDR1 is LNHDA and CDR2 is SQIVND in the germline V gene (reference sequence). The CDR3 consists of 16 residues. Here the CDR3 reads CASSVDSGREGYEQYF. The CDR3 nucleotides are TGTGCCAGTAGTGTAGATAGCGGGAGAGAAGGCTACGAGCAGTACTTC.

Remarks on this clone: The sample holds other DNA sequences that translate to the same CDR3. This rearrangement joins TRBV9 to TRBJ1-4; no firm D call. Trimming removed 3 bases from V and 2 bases from J, with 11 bases in between. There are 15 residues in the CDR3. The germline V gene encodes CDR1 SGDLS and CDR2 YYNGEE. CDR3: CASSADPTTNEKLFF. The CDR3 DNA follows: TGTGCCAGCAGCGCGGACCCGACGACTAATGAAAAACTGTTTTTT. Using reference TRBV9 and TRBJ1-4 for the parts outside the CDR3, the full variable domain is DSGVTQTPKHLITATGQRVTLRCSPRSGDLSVYWYQQSLDQGLQFLIQYYNGEERAKGNILERFSAQQFPDLHSELNLSSLELGDSALYFCASSADPTTNEKLFFGSGTQLSVL.

This chain joins TRBV14 and TRBJ2-5, with 10 positions matching TRBD2. V lost 4 bases to trimming and J lost 5 bases; unmatched junction nucleotides: 13. The germline V gene has CDR1 SGHDN and CDR2 FVKESK. The CDR3 extends over 17 amino acids. CDR3 loop: CASSPQGTAGGSETQYF. The CDR3, as DNA: TGTGCCAGCAGCCCCCAAGGAACAGCGGGAGGGTCCGAGACCCAGTACTTC.

This clone came up many times. The rearrangement links TRBV5-1 to TRBJ1-2, with 7 positions matching TRBD1. Germline CDR1 SGHRS, CDR2 YFSETQ. The CDR3 has 14 amino acids. V was pared by 2 bases and J by 5 bases, with 6 bases of the junction left unmatched. The CDR3 spells CASSFEGQPYGYTF. Here the CDR3 DNA reads TGCGCCAGCAGCTTCGAGGGACAGCCTTATGGCTACACCTTC. Full variable domain (outside the CDR3, taken from reference TRBV5-1 and TRBJ1-2): KAGVTQTPRYLIKTRGQQVTLSCSPISGHRSVSWYQQTPGQGLQFLFEYFSETQRNKGNFPGRFSGRQFSNSRSEMNVSTLELGDSALYLCASSFEGQPYGYTFGSGTRLTVV.

The chain recombines TRBV5-1 with TRBJ1-4, with unresolved D. V gave up 1 base and J gave up 8 bases, with 6 bases separating them. Germline CDR1 SGHRS, CDR2 YFSETQ. This CDR3 comprises 12 residues. CDR3 amino acids: CASSLRAEKLFF. CDR3 nucleotides: TGCGCCAGCAGCTTGAGGGCCGAAAAACTGTTTTTT.